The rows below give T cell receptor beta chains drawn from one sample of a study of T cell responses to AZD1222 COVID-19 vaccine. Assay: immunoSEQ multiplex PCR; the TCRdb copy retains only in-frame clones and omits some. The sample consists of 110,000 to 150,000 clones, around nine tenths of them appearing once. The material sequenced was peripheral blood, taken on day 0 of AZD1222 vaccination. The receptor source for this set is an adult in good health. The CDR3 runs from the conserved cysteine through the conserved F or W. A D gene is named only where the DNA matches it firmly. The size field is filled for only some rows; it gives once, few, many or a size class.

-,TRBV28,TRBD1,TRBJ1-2,CASSLLRGPTGRGYTF,TGTGCCAGCAGTTTATTAAGGGGGCCTACAGGGCGCGGCTACACCTTC
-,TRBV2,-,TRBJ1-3,CASSVDRTRGNTIYF,TGTGCCAGCAGTGTTGACAGAACCAGGGGCAACACCATATATTTT
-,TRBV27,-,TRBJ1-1,CASQGSRHMNTEAFF,TGTGCCAGCCAGGGGAGCAGACACATGAACACTGAAGCTTTCTTT
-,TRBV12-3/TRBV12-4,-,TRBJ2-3,CASSLDPRSTQYF,TGTGCCAGCAGCCTTGACCCCCGGAGTACGCAGTATTTT
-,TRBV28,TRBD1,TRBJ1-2,CASSTGGKYGYTF,TGTGCCAGCAGTACAGGGGGCAAGTATGGCTACACCTTC
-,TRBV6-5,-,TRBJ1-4,CASSLDRTNEKLFF,TGTGCCAGCAGTCTGGACAGAACTAATGAAAAACTGTTTTTT
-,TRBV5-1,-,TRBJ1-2,CASSLEMVAGGYTF,TGCGCCAGCAGCTTGGAAATGGTGGCCGGTGGCTACACCTTC
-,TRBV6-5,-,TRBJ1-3,CASSPRGSSGNTIYF,TGTGCCAGCAGCCCACGGGGGAGCTCTGGAAACACCATATATTTT
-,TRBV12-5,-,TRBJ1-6,CASGLVKVRLLTGGANPGSPLHF,TGTGCTAGTGGTTTGGTAAAAGTTCGTCTATTGACGGGGGGCGCAAACCCTGGTTCACCCCTCCACTTT
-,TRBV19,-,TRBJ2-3,CASNPLPWADTQYF,TGTGCCAGTAACCCACTACCCTGGGCGGATACGCAGTATTTT
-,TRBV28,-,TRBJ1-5,CASSFAAVKTKNQPQHF,TGTGCCAGCAGTTTCGCGGCAGTAAAAACAAAAAATCAGCCCCAGCATTTT
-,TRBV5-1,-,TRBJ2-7,CASSLGGRGTYEQYF,TGCGCCAGCAGCTTAGGGGGGCGCGGGACCTACGAGCAGTACTTC
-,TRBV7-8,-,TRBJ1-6,CASSSNPPLHF,TGTGCCAGCAGCTCTAACCCACCCCTCCACTTT
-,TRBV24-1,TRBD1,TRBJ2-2,CATSDTGQGRTGELFF,TGTGCCACCAGTGATACGGGACAGGGGCGCACCGGGGAGCTGTTTTTT
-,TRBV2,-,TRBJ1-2,CASTRVGGYTF,TGTGCCAGCACGAGGGTCGGGGGCTACACCTTC
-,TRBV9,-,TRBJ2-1,CASRSVADEQFF,TGTGCCAGCAGATCTGTCGCCGATGAGCAGTTCTTC
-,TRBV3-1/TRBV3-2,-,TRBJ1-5,CASSQDRGNQPQHF,TGTGCCAGCAGCCAAGACAGGGGAAATCAGCCCCAGCATTTT
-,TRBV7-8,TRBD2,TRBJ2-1,CASSFRTSGNNEQFF,TGTGCCAGCAGCTTTAGGACTAGCGGGAACAATGAGCAGTTCTTC
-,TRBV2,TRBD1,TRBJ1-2,CASSGTGNYGYTF,TGTGCCAGCAGCGGGACAGGAAATTATGGCTACACCTTC
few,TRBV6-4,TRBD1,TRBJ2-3,CASSGGQGSADTQYF,TGTGCCAGCAGTGGCGGACAGGGGAGCGCAGATACGCAGTATTTT
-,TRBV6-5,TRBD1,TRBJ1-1,CASSTGQETTEAFF,TGTGCCAGCAGTACCGGACAGGAAACCACTGAAGCTTTCTTT
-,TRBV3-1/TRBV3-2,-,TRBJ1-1,CASRPRRNTEAFF,TGTGCCAGCCGTCCCAGGAGGAACACTGAAGCTTTCTTT
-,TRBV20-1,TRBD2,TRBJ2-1,CSASTSGGLVSYNEQFF,TGCAGTGCTAGTACTAGCGGGGGCCTAGTCTCCTACAATGAGCAGTTCTTC
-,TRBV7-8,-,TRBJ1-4,CASSLVRTERSRREKLFF,TGTGCCAGCAGCTTAGTAAGGACTGAGCGGTCGAGAAGGGAAAAACTGTTTTTT
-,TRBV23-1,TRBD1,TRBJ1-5,CASSQSRDRVNQPQHF,TGCGCCAGCAGTCAATCTAGAGACAGGGTCAATCAGCCCCAGCATTTT
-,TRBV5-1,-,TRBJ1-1,CASSLDGDTEAFF,TGCGCCAGCAGCTTGGACGGGGACACTGAAGCTTTCTTT
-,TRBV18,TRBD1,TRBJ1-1,CASLRDSYTEAFF,TGTGCCAGCTTAAGGGACAGCTACACTGAAGCTTTCTTT
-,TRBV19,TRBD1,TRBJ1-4,CASRDRGREKLFF,TGTGCCAGTAGGGACAGGGGCCGCGAAAAACTGTTTTTT
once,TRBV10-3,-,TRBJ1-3,CAISAGLWDTIYF,TGTGCCATCAGTGCGGGACTTTGGGACACCATATATTTT
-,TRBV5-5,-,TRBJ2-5,CASSGGIAETQYF,TGTGCCAGCAGCGGCGGGATAGCAGAGACCCAGTACTTC
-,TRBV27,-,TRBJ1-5,CASSLLAGRGQPQHF,TGTGCCAGCAGTTTATTAGCTGGGCGCGGTCAGCCCCAGCATTTT
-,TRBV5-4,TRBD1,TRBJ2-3,CASRLQGATDTQYF,TGTGCCAGCAGATTACAGGGGGCCACAGATACGCAGTATTTT
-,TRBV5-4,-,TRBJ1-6,CASSRVGRGSPLHF,TGTGCCAGCAGTAGGGTGGGGAGGGGTTCACCCCTCCACTTT
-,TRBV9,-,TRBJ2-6,CASSVGRNSGANVLTF,TGTGCCAGCAGCGTAGGGCGGAACTCTGGGGCCAACGTCCTGACTTTC
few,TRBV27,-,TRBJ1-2,CATPAGNYSTLPHGYTF,TGTGCCACCCCAGCGGGCAATTACTCAACCCTGCCTCATGGCTACACCTTC
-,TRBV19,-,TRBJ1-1,CASSPIVGTEAFF,TGTGCCAGTAGTCCGATCGTCGGCACTGAAGCTTTCTTT
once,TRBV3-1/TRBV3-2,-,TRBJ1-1,CASSQDQDGGTEAFF,TGTGCCAGCAGCCAAGATCAGGATGGGGGGACTGAAGCTTTCTTT
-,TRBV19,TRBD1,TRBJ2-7,CASTPGQGSYEQYF,TGTGCCAGTACCCCGGGACAGGGATCCTACGAGCAGTACTTC
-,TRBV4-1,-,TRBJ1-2,CASSQQNYGYTF,TGCGCCAGCAGCCAACAAAACTATGGCTACACCTTC
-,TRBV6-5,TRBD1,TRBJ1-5,CASSKTGVDNQPQHF,TGTGCCAGCAGTAAGACAGGGGTTGACAATCAGCCCCAGCATTTT
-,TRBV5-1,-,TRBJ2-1,CASSLGHSYNEQFF,TGCGCCAGCAGCTTGGGGCACTCCTACAATGAGCAGTTCTTC
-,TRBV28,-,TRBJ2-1,CASSPKKRDNEQFF,TGTGCCAGCAGTCCGAAAAAGCGGGACAATGAGCAGTTCTTC
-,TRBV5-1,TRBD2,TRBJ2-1,CASSLGSSGRPSYNEQFF,TGCGCCAGCAGCTTGGGGAGTAGCGGGAGGCCCTCCTACAATGAGCAGTTCTTC
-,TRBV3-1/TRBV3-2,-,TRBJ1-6,CASSHNGGEVPLHF,TGTGCCAGCAGCCATAACGGGGGGGAAGTACCCCTCCACTTT
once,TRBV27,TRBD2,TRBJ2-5,CASSYRASGGRSKKKETQYF,TGTGCCAGCAGTTATAGGGCTAGCGGGGGGAGATCGAAGAAAAAAGAGACCCAGTACTTC
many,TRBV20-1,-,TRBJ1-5,CSARVDQPQHF,TGCAGTGCTAGAGTTGATCAGCCCCAGCATTTT
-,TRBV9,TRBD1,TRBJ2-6,CASSVGTGPSGANVLTF,TGTGCCAGCAGCGTGGGGACAGGGCCCTCTGGGGCCAACGTCCTGACTTTC
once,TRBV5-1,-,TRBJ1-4,CASSLLGLSATNEKLFF,TGCGCCAGCAGCTTGTTGGGACTGTCCGCAACTAATGAAAAACTGTTTTTT
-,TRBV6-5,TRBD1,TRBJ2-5,CASSPTGVGGETQYF,TGTGCCAGCAGTCCGACAGGGGTAGGCGGGGAGACCCAGTACTTC
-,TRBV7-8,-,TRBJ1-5,CASSLGRAGNQPQHF,TGTGCCAGCAGCTTAGGCAGGGCTGGCAATCAGCCCCAGCATTTT
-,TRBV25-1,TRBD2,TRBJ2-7,CASSEFASGDSYEQYF,TGTGCCAGCAGTGAATTCGCTAGCGGGGACTCCTACGAGCAGTACTTC